This T cell receptor (beta chain) was captured in a study of OX40 agonist ivuxolimab in advanced cancers. Repertoires were generated with immunoSEQ multiplex PCR, while TCRdb's copy carries only in-frame clones and drops some. The profile covers around 60,000 clones, with under 90% appearing a single time and around 2.1% taken by the ten largest. Regarding this clone: No antigen is known for it.

Study conclusions and caveats: Not determined was the antigen specificity of the expanded peripheral T cells. At 0.1 to 3.0 mg/kg, CD4+ and CD8+ blood T cells expanded clonally by week 6. Relative to CD4+, CD8+ T cells held more expanded clones on average.

The CDR3 consists of 14 residues. The V gene's germline CDR1 is GTSNPN and CDR2 SVGIG (reference sequence). V lost 2 bases to trimming and J lost 6 bases; unmatched junction nucleotides: 7. Sequencing was performed on CD4+ or CD8+ T cells sorted from blood, taken in a trial of the OX40 agonist ivuxolimab. The V gene is TRBV30, the J gene TRBJ1-1; 9 positions match TRBD1. This TCR was recovered from an adult with an advanced solid tumor such as melanoma, head and neck, liver or kidney cancer. The DNA for the CDR3 is TGTGCCTGGAGTTATACGACAGGGGGGGCTGAAGCTTTCTTT. Protein product: CAWSYTTGGAEAFF.